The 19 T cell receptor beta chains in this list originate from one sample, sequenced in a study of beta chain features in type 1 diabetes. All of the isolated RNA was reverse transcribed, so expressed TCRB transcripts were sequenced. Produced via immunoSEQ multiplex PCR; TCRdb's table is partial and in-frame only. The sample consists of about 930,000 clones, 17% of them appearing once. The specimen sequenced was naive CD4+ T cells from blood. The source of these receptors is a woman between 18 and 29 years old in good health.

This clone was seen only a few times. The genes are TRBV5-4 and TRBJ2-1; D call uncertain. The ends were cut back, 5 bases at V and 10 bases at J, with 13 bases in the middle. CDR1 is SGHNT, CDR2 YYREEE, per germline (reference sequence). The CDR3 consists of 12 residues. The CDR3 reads CASRKQRGEQFF. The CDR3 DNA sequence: TGTGCCAGCAGAAAACAGCGAGGCGAGCAGTTCTTC. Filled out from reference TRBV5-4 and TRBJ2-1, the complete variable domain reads ETGVTQSPTHLIKTRGQQVTLRCSSQSGHNTVSWYQQALGQGPQFIFQYYREEENGRGNFPPRFSGLQFPNYSSELNVNALELDDSALYLCASRKQRGEQFFGPGTRLTVL.

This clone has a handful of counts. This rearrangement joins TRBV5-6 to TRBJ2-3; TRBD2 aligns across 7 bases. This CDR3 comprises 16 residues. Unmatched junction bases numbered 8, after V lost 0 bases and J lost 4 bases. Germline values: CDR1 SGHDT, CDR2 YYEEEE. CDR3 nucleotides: TGTGCCAGCAGCTTGGTCGGGACTACGATGGCAGATACGCAGTATTTT. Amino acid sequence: CASSLVGTTMADTQYF.

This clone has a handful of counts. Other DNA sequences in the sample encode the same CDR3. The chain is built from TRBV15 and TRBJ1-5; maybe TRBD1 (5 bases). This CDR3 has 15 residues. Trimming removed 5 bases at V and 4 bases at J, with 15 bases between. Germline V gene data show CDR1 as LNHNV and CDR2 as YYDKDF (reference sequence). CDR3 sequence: CATSSQVIGNQPQHF. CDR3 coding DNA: TGTGCCACCAGCTCACAGGTGATAGGTAATCAGCCCCAGCATTTT.

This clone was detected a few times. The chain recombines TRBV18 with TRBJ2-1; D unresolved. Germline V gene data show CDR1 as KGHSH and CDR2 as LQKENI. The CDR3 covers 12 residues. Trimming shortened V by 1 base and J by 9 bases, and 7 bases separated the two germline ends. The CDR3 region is CASSPLASEQFF. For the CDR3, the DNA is TGTGCCAGCTCACCACTAGCATCTGAGCAGTTCTTC.

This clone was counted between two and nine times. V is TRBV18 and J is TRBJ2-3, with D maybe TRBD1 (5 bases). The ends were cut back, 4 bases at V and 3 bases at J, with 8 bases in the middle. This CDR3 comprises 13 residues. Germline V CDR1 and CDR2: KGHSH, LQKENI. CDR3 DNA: TGTGCCAGCTCACTGACAGTTACAGATACGCAGTATTTT. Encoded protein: CASSLTVTDTQYF. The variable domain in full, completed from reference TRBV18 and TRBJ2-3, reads NAGVMQNPRHLVRRRGQEARLRCSPMKGHSHVYWYRQLPEEGLKFMVYLQKENIIDESGMPKERFSAEFPKEGPSILRIQQVVRGDSAAYFCASSLTVTDTQYFGPGTRLTVL.

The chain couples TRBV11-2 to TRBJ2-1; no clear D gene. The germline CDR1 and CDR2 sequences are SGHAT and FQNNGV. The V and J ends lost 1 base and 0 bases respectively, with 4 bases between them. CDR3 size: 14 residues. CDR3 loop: CASSLGPSYNEQFF. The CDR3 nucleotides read TGTGCCAGCAGCTTAGGCCCCTCCTACAATGAGCAGTTCTTC.

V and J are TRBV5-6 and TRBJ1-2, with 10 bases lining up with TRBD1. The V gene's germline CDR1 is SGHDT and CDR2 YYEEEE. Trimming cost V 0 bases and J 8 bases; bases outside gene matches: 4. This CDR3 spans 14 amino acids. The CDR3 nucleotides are TGTGCCAGCAGCTTGGCGGGACAGGGGAAGGGCTACACCTTC. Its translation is CASSLAGQGKGYTF. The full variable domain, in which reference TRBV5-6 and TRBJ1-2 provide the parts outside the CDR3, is DAGVTQSPTHLIKTRGQQVTLRCSPKSGHDTVSWYQQALGQGPQFIFQYYEEEERQRGNFPDRFSGHQFPNYSSELNVNALLLGDSALYLCASSLAGQGKGYTFGSGTRLTVV.

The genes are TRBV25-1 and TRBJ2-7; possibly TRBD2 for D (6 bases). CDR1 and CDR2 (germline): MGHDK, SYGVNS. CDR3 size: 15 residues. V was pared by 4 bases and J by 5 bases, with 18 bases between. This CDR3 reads CASSAGGGFWNEQYF. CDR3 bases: TGTGCCAGCAGTGCGGGTGGGGGGTTTTGGAACGAGCAGTACTTC.

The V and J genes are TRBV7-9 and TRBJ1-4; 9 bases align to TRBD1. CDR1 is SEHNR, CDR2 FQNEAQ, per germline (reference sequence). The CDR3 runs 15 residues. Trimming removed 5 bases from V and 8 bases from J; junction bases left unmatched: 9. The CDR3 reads CASSMTGGDGEKLFF. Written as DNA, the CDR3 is TGTGCCAGCAGCATGACAGGGGGAGATGGGGAAAAACTGTTTTTT.

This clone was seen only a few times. CDR3 nucleotide sequence: TGTGCCAGCAGCCTACAGGGACACGGAAACACCATATATTTT. It is translated as CASSLQGHGNTIYF. The chain has TRBV7-9 and TRBJ1-3; a possible D gene is TRBD1 (6 bases). CDR1 is SEHNR and CDR2 is FQNEAQ in the germline V gene (reference sequence). V was pared by 5 bases and J by 4 bases, with 12 bases between. This CDR3 comprises 14 residues.

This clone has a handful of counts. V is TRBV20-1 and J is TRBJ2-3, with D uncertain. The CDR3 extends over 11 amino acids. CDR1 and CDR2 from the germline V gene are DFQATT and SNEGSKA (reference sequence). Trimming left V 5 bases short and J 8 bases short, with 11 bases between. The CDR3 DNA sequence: TGCAGTGCTCCCCGCGGCGGTACGCAGTATTTT. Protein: CSAPRGGTQYF.

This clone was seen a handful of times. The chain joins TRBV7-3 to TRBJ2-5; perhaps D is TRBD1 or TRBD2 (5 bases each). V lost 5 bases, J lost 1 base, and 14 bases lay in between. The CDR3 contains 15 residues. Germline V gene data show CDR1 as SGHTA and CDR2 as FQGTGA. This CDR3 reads CASSLTLGTQETQYF. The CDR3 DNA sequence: TGTGCCAGCAGCCTCACGCTCGGGACCCAAGAGACCCAGTACTTC.

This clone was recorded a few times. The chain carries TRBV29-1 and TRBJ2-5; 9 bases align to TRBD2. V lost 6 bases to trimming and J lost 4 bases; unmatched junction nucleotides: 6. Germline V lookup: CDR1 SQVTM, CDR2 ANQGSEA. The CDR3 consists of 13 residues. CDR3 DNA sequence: TGCAGCGTGAGCGGGAGGAGAGTAGAGACCCAGTACTTC. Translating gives CSVSGRRVETQYF.

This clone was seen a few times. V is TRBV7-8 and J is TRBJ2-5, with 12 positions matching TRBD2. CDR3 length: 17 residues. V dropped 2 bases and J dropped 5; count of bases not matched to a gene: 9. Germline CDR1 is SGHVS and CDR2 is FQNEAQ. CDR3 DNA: TGTGCCAGCAGCTTACCGAGACGACTAGCGGGAGTGGAGACCCAGTACTTC. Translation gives CASSLPRRLAGVETQYF.

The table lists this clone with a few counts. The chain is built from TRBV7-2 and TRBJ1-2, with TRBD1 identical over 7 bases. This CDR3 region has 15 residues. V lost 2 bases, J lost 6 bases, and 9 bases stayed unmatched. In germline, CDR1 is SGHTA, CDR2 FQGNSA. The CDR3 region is CASSLQRGRHDGYTF. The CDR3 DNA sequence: TGTGCCAGCAGCTTACAGAGGGGGCGACACGATGGCTACACCTTC.

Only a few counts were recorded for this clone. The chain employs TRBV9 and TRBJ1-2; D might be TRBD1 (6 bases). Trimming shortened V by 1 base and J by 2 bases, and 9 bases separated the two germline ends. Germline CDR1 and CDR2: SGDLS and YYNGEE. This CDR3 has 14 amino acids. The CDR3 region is CASSVRTDNYGYTF. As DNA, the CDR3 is TGTGCCAGCAGCGTAAGGACAGACAACTATGGCTACACCTTC.

The CDR3 region is CASTWDSNSYTF. The CDR3 DNA sequence: TGTGCCAGCACCTGGGACAGTAACTCCTACACCTTC. V is TRBV6-6 and J is TRBJ1-2, with TRBD1 matching 7 bases. V gave up 7 bases and J gave up 10 bases; unmatched junction bases: 9. The CDR3 extends over 12 amino acids. CDR1 is MNHNY, CDR2 SVGAGI, per germline (reference sequence).

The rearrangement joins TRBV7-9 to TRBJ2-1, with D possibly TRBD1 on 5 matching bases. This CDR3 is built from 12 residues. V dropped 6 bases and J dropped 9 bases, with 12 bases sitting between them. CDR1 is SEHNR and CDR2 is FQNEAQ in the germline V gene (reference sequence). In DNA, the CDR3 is TGTGCCAGCAGACGGCAGGGTGGTGAGCAGTTCTTC. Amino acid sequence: CASRRQGGEQFF.

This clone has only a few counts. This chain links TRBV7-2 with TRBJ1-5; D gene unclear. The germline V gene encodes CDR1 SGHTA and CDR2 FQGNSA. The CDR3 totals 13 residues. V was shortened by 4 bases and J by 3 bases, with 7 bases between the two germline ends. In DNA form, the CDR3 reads TGTGCCAGCAGCTGGGAGGCCAATCAGCCCCAGCATTTT. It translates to CASSWEANQPQHF.